The rows below give T cell receptor beta chains drawn from one sample of a study of human T cells and chemical hapten exposure. TCRdb itself ran the RACE reads through MiXCR, one entry per CDR3 protein. The sample lists more than 100,000 distinct CDR3 sequences; roughly 13% were seen once. The sequences come from whole blood, collected in connection with sensitization to the hapten diphenylcyclopropenone (DPC). The source of these receptors is a woman aged 18-30 years with alopecia areata. Some clones in this sample may be carry-over from other donors' samples. Both conserved end residues are part of each CDR3. Each record gives: CDR3 DNA, CDR3 protein, V gene, clone size, D gene, CDR3 length, J gene. A D gene is named only where the DNA matches it firmly. Not every row has a clone size; where given, it reads once, few, many or a size class.

TGCAGTGCTATTGGCGGGGGTAACACAGATACGCAGTATTTT | CSAIGGGNTDTQYF | TRBV20-1 | . | TRBD2 | 14 | TRBJ2-3
TGTGCCAGCAGTTTAATCGGTAGGGACGAGCAGTACTTC | CASSLIGRDEQYF | TRBV27 | few | . | 13 | TRBJ2-7
TGCGCCAGCAGCCGTGGGTCGAACACTGAAGCTTTCTTT | CASSRGSNTEAFF | TRBV4-1 | many | . | 13 | TRBJ1-1
TGTGCCAGCAGCTTGAGAGGGGCTGGAAACACCATATATTTT | CASSLRGAGNTIYF | TRBV5-6 | few | . | 14 | TRBJ1-3
TGTGCCAGCAGCGCCCCTGACTGGACAGGCTATGGCTACACCTTC | CASSAPDWTGYGYTF | TRBV9 | few | TRBD1 | 15 | TRBJ1-2
TGTGCCAGCAGCTTAGCGCTGATGATCGGGACCGGGGAGCTGTTTTTT | CASSLALMIGTGELFF | TRBV7-9 | few | . | 16 | TRBJ2-2
TGTGCCAGCAGTGAAAGCGGGGGGGACGCCGGGGAGCTGTTTTTT | CASSESGGDAGELFF | TRBV6-1 | few | TRBD2 | 15 | TRBJ2-2
TGTGCCAGCACGCCCGGAGAAGAAGATACGCAGTATTTT | CASTPGEEDTQYF | TRBV12-3/TRBV12-4 | many | . | 13 | TRBJ2-3
TGCAGTGCTAGAGATAAGTACAGTTCGGGCACCTATAATTCACCCCTCCACTTT | CSARDKYSSGTYNSPLHF | TRBV20-1 | . | . | 18 | TRBJ1-6
TGTGCCAGCAGCGCAACACGGCGAGGAGAGACCCAGTACTTC | CASSATRRGETQYF | TRBV3-1 | . | . | 14 | TRBJ2-5
TGTGCCAGCACAATCGGGGCGTCCGAAGCTTTCTTT | CASTIGASEAFF | TRBV3-1 | few | . | 12 | TRBJ1-1
TGTGCCAGCAGCAGGGGAACCAATGAGCAGTTCTTC | CASSRGTNEQFF | TRBV7-6 | . | . | 12 | TRBJ2-1
TGTGCCAGCAGCTTAGCGTTCGCGGGCACCGGGGAGCTGTTTTTT | CASSLAFAGTGELFF | TRBV7-8 | . | . | 15 | TRBJ2-2
TGTGCCAGCAGCTTAGCGGGGACAGATGCCTACGAGCAGTACTTC | CASSLAGTDAYEQYF | TRBV7-2 | few | TRBD1 | 15 | TRBJ2-7
TGTGCCAGCCACTCAGTAGCGGGGACCAACAATGAGCAGTTCTTC | CASHSVAGTNNEQFF | TRBV7-9 | . | TRBD2 | 15 | TRBJ2-1
TGTGCCAGCAGCCCCGGGACTTTTGGAAACACCATATATTTT | CASSPGTFGNTIYF | TRBV7-3 | . | . | 14 | TRBJ1-3
TGTGCCAGCAGCTTAGTAAGGGGGCGACAAGAGACCCAGTACTTC | CASSLVRGRQETQYF | TRBV11-2 | few | TRBD1 | 15 | TRBJ2-5
TGTGCCAGCAGTCCACAACCCCCTGGGGCTAGCGGGGGTTCCCAAGAGACCCAGTACTTC | CASSPQPPGASGGSQETQYF | TRBV6-6 | few | TRBD2 | 20 | TRBJ2-5
TGCAGTGCTAGTGCCACAGGTGGACGAAATGAAAAACTGTTTTTT | CSASATGGRNEKLFF | TRBV20-1 | few | . | 15 | TRBJ1-4
TGTGCCAGCATTAGGCGGCCCATGAACACTGAAGCTTTCTTT | CASIRRPMNTEAFF | TRBV2 | many | . | 14 | TRBJ1-1
TGCAGCGTTGAACCCAGTAACACCGGGGAGCTGTTTTTT | CSVEPSNTGELFF | TRBV29-1 | few | . | 13 | TRBJ2-2
TGTGCCAGCAGGGGCAGTTTATACGAGCAGTACTTC | CASRGSLYEQYF | TRBV28 | few | . | 12 | TRBJ2-7
TGTGCCAGCTCACCACCGATCCAGGGGAGGCCTGAAGCTTTCTTT | CASSPPIQGRPEAFF | TRBV18 | few | . | 15 | TRBJ1-1
TGTGCCAGCAGGCCGGCGGGTTCCTCTGGAAACACCATATATTTT | CASRPAGSSGNTIYF | TRBV5-4 | . | . | 15 | TRBJ1-3
TGCGCCAGCAGCCAAGAGGGGGGAATTCAAGAGACCCAGTACTTC | CASSQEGGIQETQYF | TRBV4-3 | few | . | 15 | TRBJ2-5
TGTGCCAGCAGTTCACTAGCGGGGGGCCGACAAGAGACCCAGTACTTC | CASSSLAGGRQETQYF | TRBV6-6 | few | TRBD2 | 16 | TRBJ2-5
TGCGCCAGCAGCCCCCGAGACAGGGGGATATATGGCTACACCTTC | CASSPRDRGIYGYTF | TRBV4-3 | . | TRBD1 | 15 | TRBJ1-2
TGTGCCAGGACGTGGCTCGGAAGCTACGAGCAGTACTTC | CARTWLGSYEQYF | TRBV10-3 | . | . | 13 | TRBJ2-7
TGTGCCAGCAGTTTGGGACAGGGTTTTTTAGATGAGCAGTTCTTC | CASSLGQGFLDEQFF | TRBV12-3/TRBV12-4 | few | TRBD1 | 15 | TRBJ2-1
TGTGCCAGCAGTCCCCAGAACTACGAGCAGTACTTC | CASSPQNYEQYF | TRBV28 | few | . | 12 | TRBJ2-7
TGCAGTACTAAAATTCAAGAGACCCAGTACTTC | CSTKIQETQYF | TRBV20-1 | . | . | 11 | TRBJ2-5
TGTGCCAGCAGCCCACCACTCGGGGCCGGGGGCACTGAAGCTTTCTTT | CASSPPLGAGGTEAFF | TRBV12-3/TRBV12-4 | . | . | 16 | TRBJ1-1
TGCGCCAGCAGCCCGGACAGCTCCTATAATTCACCCCTCCACTTT | CASSPDSSYNSPLHF | TRBV4-3 | . | . | 15 | TRBJ1-6
TGCAGCGTTATCGCTCTACAGGGGACGTTGACAGATACGCAGTATTTT | CSVIALQGTLTDTQYF | TRBV29-1 | few | TRBD1 | 16 | TRBJ2-3
TGTGCCAGCAGCCCTATCGGGACAGCAGAGACCCAGTACTTC | CASSPIGTAETQYF | TRBV11-2 | . | TRBD1 | 14 | TRBJ2-5
TGTGCCAGCAGTTCCCCAATTAATGAAAAACTGTTTTTT | CASSSPINEKLFF | TRBV6-6 | . | . | 13 | TRBJ1-4
TGTGCCAGCAGTTGGACAGGGGTCTCCCGGGACACTGAAGCTTTCTTT | CASSWTGVSRDTEAFF | TRBV27 | . | TRBD1 | 16 | TRBJ1-1
TGCGCCAGCAGCCAAGATACGGGCCAATTCGGTGGCTACACCTTC | CASSQDTGQFGGYTF | TRBV4-3 | . | . | 15 | TRBJ1-2
TGTGCCAGCAGCGCCGACAGGTTCTTAGGCTATGGCTACACCTTC | CASSADRFLGYGYTF | TRBV7-2 | many | . | 15 | TRBJ1-2
TGTGCCAGCTCACCACAGGGGGGCGCGGAGACCCAGTACTTC | CASSPQGGAETQYF | TRBV18 | . | . | 14 | TRBJ2-5
TGTGCCAGCAGCTTATCAGGGTTCACCGGGGAGCTGTTTTTT | CASSLSGFTGELFF | TRBV11-3 | . | . | 14 | TRBJ2-2
TGTGCCAGCAGACCGGACAGGGGGCCGAGTGAAAAACTGTTTTTT | CASRPDRGPSEKLFF | TRBV6-5 | few | TRBD1 | 15 | TRBJ1-4